This TCR beta chain was observed in a study of blood T cells in healthy people across ages. This CDR3 region has 13 residues. CDR1 SGHRS and CDR2 YFSETQ come from the germline V gene. The germline V and J ends were trimmed by 0 bases and 11 bases, with 9 bases remaining between them. Next came a second PCR, run for 7 to 11 cycles, which used a sample-barcoded 5' primer along with a J-beta primer mix. Each CDR3 protein gets one entry after TCRdb re-called the 5' RACE reads with MiXCR. This table has 380,000 or so distinct CDR3 sequences, more than 45% appearing once. The rearrangement uses TRBV5-1 and TRBJ1-6; D uncertain. This TCR came from a man aged 55-75 years in good health. Specimen: blood. The CDR3 DNA reads TGCGCCAGCAGCTTGGACATCCTTGCACCCCTCCACTTT. Its translation is CASSLDILAPLHF. The entire variable domain, with the rest obtained from reference TRBV5-1 and TRBJ1-6, is as follows: KAGVTQTPRYLIKTRGQQVTLSCSPISGHRSVSWYQQTPGQGLQFLFEYFSETQRNKGNFPGRFSGRQFSNSRSEMNVSTLELGDSALYLCASSLDILAPLHFGNGTRLTVT.